The 4 T cell receptor beta chains presented below share a single source sample, sequenced in a study of blood T cell repertoires in COVID-19. Sequencing was performed with immunoSEQ multiplex PCR; in TCRdb, only in-frame clones are kept and a portion is missing. The sample comprises 200,000 or so clones, 70% to 90% of which are singletons, and approximately 2.6% rests with the top ten. The sample was peripheral blood. All receptors derive from a man aged 45-65 years who had recovered from COVID-19.

Concerning this clone itself: The same CDR3 arises from other DNA sequences in this sample as well. The CDR3 region is CASSLEGQGANEQFF. The CDR3 DNA sequence: TGTGCCAGCAGTTTAGAGGGACAGGGGGCCAATGAGCAGTTCTTC. The chain uses TRBV28 and TRBJ2-1, with TRBD1 matching over 12 bases. V gave up 2 bases and J gave up 6 bases; unmatched junction bases: 2. The length of the CDR3 is 15 residues. CDR1 and CDR2 (germline): MDHEN, SYDVKM.

This clone was counted a few times. The V call is TRBV28, the J call TRBJ1-1; 12 bases agree with TRBD1. CDR1 and CDR2 from the germline V gene are MDHEN and SYDVKM. The trim removed 7 bases at V and 12 bases at J, leaving 12 bases unmatched. The CDR3 extends over 14 amino acids. Here the CDR3 reads CASNLPRGQGATFF. CDR3 in DNA: TGTGCCAGCAACCTTCCCCGGGGACAGGGGGCAACTTTCTTT.

The chain couples TRBV3-1 (or the pseudogene TRBV3-2) to TRBJ2-5; TRBD2 aligns across 7 bases. The junction had 18 bases not matched to a gene; V was cut back by 4 bases and J by 7 bases. The CDR3 contains 17 residues. Looked up from germline, CDR1 is LGHDT and CDR2 is YNNKEL (reference sequence). CDR3 DNA sequence: TGTGCCAGCAGCCTCTATGTGGCGGACCCCTCGGGGGGGACCCAGTACTTC. The encoded protein is CASSLYVADPSGGTQYF.

This chain connects TRBV19 to TRBJ2-1; possibly TRBD1 for D (5 bases). This CDR3 comprises 13 residues. CDR1 LNHDA and CDR2 SQIVND come from the germline V gene (reference sequence). Trimming took 5 bases from V and 5 from J, leaving 10 bases between them. CDR3: CASSARQNNEQFF. The CDR3 nucleotides read TGTGCCAGTAGTGCCCGACAGAACAATGAGCAGTTCTTC. The full variable domain, with the rest looked up from reference TRBV19 and TRBJ2-1, is DGGITQSPKYLFRKEGQNVTLSCEQNLNHDAMYWYRQDPGQGLRLIYYSQIVNDFQKGDIAEGYSVSREKKESFPLTVTSAQKNPTAFYLCASSARQNNEQFFGPGTRLTVL.